Here is one T cell receptor (beta chain) with its context. Antigen unknown. Germline-derived CDR1 and CDR2 are MGHRA and YSYEKL. This CDR3 has 14 residues. Trimming shortened V by 2 bases and J by 4 bases, and 12 bases separated the two germline ends. Clones were sequenced by immunoSEQ multiplex PCR, and TCRdb holds only the in-frame ones, with some missing. Of around 100,000 clones listed, roughly 93% are singletons. The source of the sample is a study of graft-versus-host responses after intestinal transplantation. Study at large: Recipients were all induced with anti-thymocyte globulin, then given tacrolimus and steroids for approximately three years.

Broader study findings: Early post-transplant HvG declines showed an association with peak circulating GvH clone levels. Recipient marrow held GvH clones, some first seen in ileum or blood.

Specimen: unstimulated CD8+ T cells sorted from spleen or lymph node cells, collected before transplant. The sequence was obtained from a human donor who was the organ donor for an intestinal transplant. The chain links TRBV4-1 to TRBJ2-7; D unresolved. This CDR3 reads CASSQRPWDYEQYF. CDR3 in DNA: TGCGCCAGCAGCCAACGGCCCTGGGATTACGAGCAGTACTTC.